The rows below give T cell receptor beta chains drawn from one sample of a study of shared clonotypes between healthy human individuals. TCRdb keeps only in-frame clones here, not all; method: immunoSEQ multiplex PCR. The sample holds 450,000 to 500,000 clones, roughly 80% seen once. Sequenced input: PBMCs. The receptors here all came from a woman between 40 and 50 years old in good health. Some clones in this sample may be carry-over from other donors' samples. Each CDR3 is given with its conserved first and last residue. Each record gives: CDR3 length, J gene, clone size, V gene, D gene, CDR3 DNA, CDR3 protein. The D gene is left open where the match is weak. A clone size is listed for some rows: how often the clone was seen (once, few, many), or a class if it is expanded.

15 TRBJ2-1 once TRBV6-4 TRBD2 TGTGCCAGCAGTGACGGGACTAGCGGGAACAATGAGCAGTTCTTC CASSDGTSGNNEQFF
17 TRBJ2-7 - TRBV19 - TGTGCCAGTAGTGACCCACACCGGGAAGGACAGTCCTACGAGCAGTACTTC CASSDPHREGQSYEQYF
13 TRBJ2-1 many TRBV6-5 TRBD1 TGTGCCAGCAGCCCTAGACAGGGCCATGAGCAGTTCTTC CASSPRQGHEQFF
14 TRBJ2-3 - TRBV29-1 - TGCAGCGTTGATGGGGGTTCCCTTAGAGATACGCAGTATTTT CSVDGGSLRDTQYF
16 TRBJ1-3 once TRBV4-1 TRBD1 TGCGCCAGCAGCCAAGGTACAGGGGGATCTGGAAACACCATATATTTT CASSQGTGGSGNTIYF
14 TRBJ1-2 once TRBV6-1 - TGTGCCAGCAGTGAAGCGTGGGACCGCGGTGGCTACACCTTC CASSEAWDRGGYTF
14 TRBJ2-7 - TRBV6-5 TRBD2 TGTGCCAGCAGTAATACGGGACTAGTGGGAGAGCAGTACTTC CASSNTGLVGEQYF
10 TRBJ2-7 many TRBV6-1 - TGTGCCAGCAGTGAACACGAGCAGTACTTC CASSEHEQYF
14 TRBJ2-1 - TRBV28 - TGTGCCAGCAGCTGGGGGGCGGGATACAATGAGCAGTTCTTC CASSWGAGYNEQFF
16 TRBJ1-2 - TRBV4-1 TRBD1 TGCGCCAGCAGCCAAGACCTGCCCGGGACAGGCTATGGCTACACCTTC CASSQDLPGTGYGYTF
13 TRBJ2-7 - TRBV5-1 TRBD1 TGCGCCAGCAGCTCGGGACAGGGGAACGAGCAGTACTTC CASSSGQGNEQYF
13 TRBJ1-5 - TRBV2 - TGTGCCAGCAGAGGGCAGAACTCCCAGCCCCAGCATTTT CASRGQNSQPQHF
12 TRBJ2-3 - TRBV19 TRBD1 TGTGCCAGTAGGAGGGGGCCCGATACGCAGTATTTT CASRRGPDTQYF
14 TRBJ2-2 - TRBV28 - TGTGCCAGCAGCCGAGAAGGGCGGTCCGGGGAGCTGTTTTTT CASSREGRSGELFF
14 TRBJ2-2 - TRBV11-3 - TGTGCCAGCAGCATCTACCGGAACACCGGGGAGCTGTTTTTT CASSIYRNTGELFF
14 TRBJ2-7 - TRBV7-9 TRBD1 TGTGCCAGCAGTCGGGACAGGACTTCCTACGAGCAGTACTTC CASSRDRTSYEQYF
10 TRBJ2-1 - TRBV6-1 - TGTGCCAGCAGTGTGAATGAGCAGTTCTTC CASSVNEQFF
15 TRBJ2-7 - TRBV28 - TGTGCCATCTCCCCCCGAAGCGGGTTCTCCTACGAGCAGTACTTC CAISPRSGFSYEQYF
12 TRBJ1-5 many TRBV28 - TGTGCCAGCAGTTTCGGGGGGCAGCCCCAGCATTTT CASSFGGQPQHF
12 TRBJ2-5 - TRBV7-9 - TGTGCCAGCAGCCTCAGTTTAGAGACCCAGTACTTC CASSLSLETQYF
15 TRBJ1-2 - TRBV15 TRBD1 TGTGCCACCAGCAGAGATGCGGCCAGGGGGGTCGGCTACACCTTC CATSRDAARGVGYTF
15 TRBJ2-5 - TRBV7-9 TRBD1 TGTGCCAGCAGCTTTCCGGGACAGATAGAAGAGACCCAGTACTTC CASSFPGQIEETQYF
13 TRBJ1-2 - TRBV14 - TGTGCCAGCAGTCAAGGGCTCCAATATGGCTACACCTTC CASSQGLQYGYTF
15 TRBJ2-7 - TRBV6-1 - TGTGCCAGCAGTCCTGATGAGGGTACAAACTACGAGCAGTACTTC CASSPDEGTNYEQYF
16 TRBJ2-3 - TRBV7-2 TRBD2 TGTGCCAGCAGCTGGGACCCTCTAGCGGGCCTTGGTGCGCAGTATTTT CASSWDPLAGLGAQYF
13 TRBJ1-3 - TRBV27 - TGTGCCAGCCGCATGCGGTCTGGAAACACCATATATTTT CASRMRSGNTIYF
13 TRBJ2-5 - TRBV11-1 - TGTGCCAGCAGCTTTGGCTCGATGGAGACCCAGTACTTC CASSFGSMETQYF
15 TRBJ2-7 once TRBV28 - TGTGCCAGCAGTTCCCTCGGGACGCTCTCCTACGAGCAGTACTTC CASSSLGTLSYEQYF